The sequence of this T cell receptor (beta chain) was determined in a study of shared T cell receptors in the human thymus. CDR1 is MNHEY, CDR2 SMNVEV, per germline (reference sequence). This CDR3 has 11 residues. The V and J ends lost 3 bases and 5 bases respectively, with 5 bases between them. Clones were sequenced by immunoSEQ multiplex PCR, and TCRdb holds only the in-frame ones, with some missing. Altogether approximately 490,000 clones are present, 75% to 85% being singletons, with the ten largest covering more than 0.01%. These data are also associated with another study on human thymus T cells.

The sequencing input was thymocytes. This TCR came from a boy under two years old with a congenital heart defect. This chain connects TRBV27 to TRBJ2-7; D is unclear. This CDR3 reads CASSFPHEQYF. CDR3 bases: TGTGCCAGCAGTTTTCCTCACGAGCAGTACTTC.